This TCR beta chain is drawn from a study of CD8 T cells in ankylosing spondylitis. Study-wide findings and caveats: Matched ankylosing spondylitis synovial fluid reportedly showed significant enrichment of disease-linked clones. A motif in TCR beta, a set of under 10 highly homologous variants, appeared characteristic of ankylosing spondylitis blood.

Making use of molecular barcodes, quantitative 5'-RACE generated TCR beta libraries. One entry per CDR3 protein results from TCRdb running MiXCR on the 5' RACE reads. The repertoire holds 250,000 to 400,000 distinct CDR3 sequences, with 9.5% to 13% as singletons. This clonotype was seen at least ten times. Its target is unknown. Germline loops: CDR1 SGHRS, CDR2 YFSETQ. This CDR3 comprises 16 residues. Trimming removed 0 bases from V and 4 bases from J; junction bases left unmatched: 6. The sequence derives from a female donor with ankylosing spondylitis or in good health (not recorded which). V and J are TRBV5-1 and TRBJ2-3; TRBD2 agrees at 9 bases. Material for sequencing was blood, either unsorted or a sorted T cell fraction (not recorded which). The CDR3: CASSLEAGGPSDTQYF. The CDR3 DNA reads TGCGCCAGCAGCTTGGAGGCGGGGGGGCCCTCAGATACGCAGTATTTT.